This T cell receptor beta chain stems from a study of blood T cell repertoires in COVID-19. TCRdb keeps only in-frame clones here, not all; method: immunoSEQ multiplex PCR. This table holds around 94,000 clones, about four fifths found once. CDR1 SGHTA and CDR2 FQGNSA come from the germline V gene. The junction had 6 bases not matched to a gene; V was cut back by 1 base and J by 4 bases. The CDR3 covers 15 residues. The sequence was obtained from a human donor in a cohort sampled during active COVID-19. Sequenced input: peripheral blood. J is TRBJ2-7 and V is TRBV7-2, with 8 bases matching TRBD1. CDR3 sequence (DNA): TGTGCCAGCAGCTTAGTATCAGGGGGCGCATACGAGCAGTACTTC. Residues: CASSLVSGGAYEQYF.